These T cell receptor beta chains were read from a single sample in a study of identical twins. TCRdb analysed the 5' RACE reads with MiXCR anew, one entry per CDR3 protein. The sample yields approximately 500,000 distinct CDR3 sequences, roughly 26% seen once. These data were also reused for a study on T cells expressing NK-cell markers.

Sequenced: CD4+ T cells sorted from blood. These receptors came from a woman aged 18-29 years in good health. Both conserved end residues are part of each CDR3. The order of the fields is clone size, D gene, V gene, J gene, CDR3 DNA, CDR3 protein. D genes are given only for firm matches. Not every row has a clone size; where given, it reads once, few, many or a size class.

size: few; D: TRBD2; V: TRBV12-3/TRBV12-4; J: TRBJ2-1; DNA: TGTGCCAGCAGCCTAGAATCGTTGCTAGCGGAAGGCCGTAGCTCCTACAATGAGCAGTTCTTC; CDR3: CASSLESLLAEGRSSYNEQFF
size: .; D: TRBD2; V: TRBV7-3; J: TRBJ2-3; DNA: TGTGCCAGCAGCTTTTCTAGCGGGGGGGCCTTAGATACGCAGTATTTT; CDR3: CASSFSSGGALDTQYF
size: few; D: TRBD2; V: TRBV5-1; J: TRBJ2-5; DNA: TGCGCCAGCAGCGATAGCGGGAGCTCGAGGGAGACCCAGTACTTC; CDR3: CASSDSGSSRETQYF
size: few; D: TRBD1; V: TRBV7-2; J: TRBJ2-7; DNA: TGTGCCAGCAGCTTCCGGGACAGGGGGACCTACGAGCAGTACTTC; CDR3: CASSFRDRGTYEQYF
size: .; D: .; V: TRBV11-2; J: TRBJ2-3; DNA: TGTGCCAGCAGCTTAAGAAGGATGGGGGGATCTGGTACAGATACGCAGTATTTT; CDR3: CASSLRRMGGSGTDTQYF
size: few; D: .; V: TRBV20-1; J: TRBJ2-3; DNA: TGCAGTGCTAGTGAAATCACAGATACGCAGTATTTT; CDR3: CSASEITDTQYF
size: .; D: .; V: TRBV6-2/TRBV6-3; J: TRBJ2-7; DNA: TGTGCCATCCTCGACCCGACAAGATCCTACGAGCAGTACTTC; CDR3: CAILDPTRSYEQYF
size: few; D: .; V: TRBV20-1; J: TRBJ1-6; DNA: TGCAGTGCTAGAGATCGGCGGGACTCACCCCTCCACTTT; CDR3: CSARDRRDSPLHF
size: .; D: .; V: TRBV20-1; J: TRBJ2-1; DNA: TGCAGTGCCCCCTCGTCTCGGTACAATGAGCAGTTCTTC; CDR3: CSAPSSRYNEQFF
size: few; D: TRBD2; V: TRBV20-1; J: TRBJ2-1; DNA: TGCAGTGCCGGACTAGCGGGATTGTCATACAATGAGCAGTTCTTC; CDR3: CSAGLAGLSYNEQFF
size: few; D: .; V: TRBV4-2; J: TRBJ1-1; DNA: TGTGCCAGCAGCCAAGTCGGAGGGCGGCTGGCCACTGAAGCTTTCTTT; CDR3: CASSQVGGRLATEAFF
size: few; D: TRBD2; V: TRBV7-2; J: TRBJ2-2; DNA: TGTGCCAGCAGCCTCGGGCTAGCGGGAATCAGAGCCGGGGAGCTGTTTTTT; CDR3: CASSLGLAGIRAGELFF
size: many; D: .; V: TRBV10-3; J: TRBJ2-2; DNA: TGTGCCATCAGTGAGGGTGGAAACACCGGGGAGCTGTTTTTT; CDR3: CAISEGGNTGELFF
size: .; D: .; V: TRBV5-1; J: TRBJ2-7; DNA: TGCGCCAGCAGCAGAGATCGTGTCTCGGACTACGAGCAGTACTTC; CDR3: CASSRDRVSDYEQYF
size: .; D: .; V: TRBV12-3/TRBV12-4; J: TRBJ1-1; DNA: TGTGCCAGCACCTTTCCACCGATTACTGAAGCTTTCTTT; CDR3: CASTFPPITEAFF
size: .; D: .; V: TRBV20-1; J: TRBJ2-1; DNA: TGCAGTGCTAGTAAACAGGGTTTCTACAATGAGCAGTTCTTC; CDR3: CSASKQGFYNEQFF
size: .; D: .; V: TRBV20-1; J: TRBJ2-3; DNA: TGCAGTGGGGGGGTTACGACAGATACGCAGTATTTT; CDR3: CSGGVTTDTQYF
size: .; D: .; V: TRBV21-1; J: TRBJ1-1; DNA: TGTGCCAGCAGCAAACTGGGGATGAACACTGAAGCTTTCTTT; CDR3: CASSKLGMNTEAFF
size: few; D: .; V: TRBV5-1; J: TRBJ2-1; DNA: TGCGCCAGCAGCTTGGGGTCTCAAAACAATGAGCAGTTCTTC; CDR3: CASSLGSQNNEQFF
size: .; D: TRBD1; V: TRBV20-1; J: TRBJ1-2; DNA: TGCAGTGCTAGCCCCCGGACAGGGAAGGGCTACACCTTC; CDR3: CSASPRTGKGYTF
size: .; D: .; V: TRBV14; J: TRBJ2-2; DNA: TGTGCCAGCAGCCAAGCGAACACCGGGGAGCTGTTTTTT; CDR3: CASSQANTGELFF
size: few; D: .; V: TRBV20-1; J: TRBJ1-6; DNA: TGCAGTGCTAGAAGTTACAGTACCGGAGATTCACCCCTCCACTTT; CDR3: CSARSYSTGDSPLHF
size: .; D: TRBD2; V: TRBV20-1; J: TRBJ2-5; DNA: TGCAGTGCTTGGCGTACTAGCGGGGGCGGGGAGACCCAGTACTTC; CDR3: CSAWRTSGGGETQYF
size: .; D: TRBD1; V: TRBV29-1; J: TRBJ2-6; DNA: TGCAGCACGGGGTGGGACAGGGGGGACCTTCCCCTTGGGGCCAACGTCCTGACTTTC; CDR3: CSTGWDRGDLPLGANVLTF
size: .; D: .; V: TRBV10-3; J: TRBJ1-1; DNA: TGTGCCATCAGTGTTGGGGGAACGGTGAACACTGAAGCTTTCTTT; CDR3: CAISVGGTVNTEAFF
size: .; D: .; V: TRBV12-3/TRBV12-4; J: TRBJ2-2; DNA: TGTGCCAGCAGTCGCCACCCGACCGGGGAGCTGTTTTTT; CDR3: CASSRHPTGELFF
size: many; D: TRBD1; V: TRBV27; J: TRBJ1-2; DNA: TGTGCCAGCAGCACGACAGGGTCGGACTATGGCTACACCTTC; CDR3: CASSTTGSDYGYTF